The text below deals with one T cell receptor beta chain. Its antigen remains unidentified. One base away there is no much larger clone; base qualities are not given. In total, approximately 700 healthy bone marrow donors made up the cohort. All cohort members were sampled while nominally healthy, although unrecorded immune exposures were likely present. The donor tested CMV seronegative, placing the donor among the 350 or so seronegative members of the cohort. Every donor gave a peripheral blood sample, and the peripheral blood mononuclear cells from that sample were used for TCR beta sequencing. The Qiagen DNeasy Blood Extraction Kit was used to extract genomic DNA from the blood cell samples. The entry originates in a study of cytomegalovirus exposure and HLA in healthy donors (dated by TCRdb to about 2017). For the wider study: In an earlier analysis of roughly 500 of the donors, about 260 Gb of sequence data and some 100 million unique TCR beta sequences from 150 million to 200 million T cells were reported. An early release that covered about 600 HLA-typed donors contained about 300 gigabases of sequencing data and tens of millions of unique TCR sequences. Of the roughly 390 genotyped donors, over 65% fell in the genetic ancestry cluster associated with self-reported Caucasian donors. The study aimed to test whether cataloging public T cell receptors could reveal signatures of past pathogen exposure. The T cell repertoires of 670 or so subjects were profiled by immunosequencing and related to cytomegalovirus serostatus. A separate validation cohort of roughly 130 different subjects was used in addition to the 666-subject first cohort. The study combined high-throughput TCR immunosequencing, statistical association of individual TCRs with disease status, and machine learning to predict cytomegalovirus infection status. A later analysis re-analyzed previously published TCR beta repertoires from 666 donors and added high-resolution HLA genotyping to study TCR occurrence patterns. The later analysis used no new phenotypic data to find candidate immune exposures, relying instead on TCR beta sequences and their occurrence across donors. An earlier analysis of 587 of the donors applied high-throughput TCR beta sequencing to assess whether each TCR beta V gene segment acted as functional or pseudogenic. Donor age, sex, ethnicity and CMV serostatus were compiled alongside the repertoire data. In a later genetic analysis, genome-wide SNP genotypes for about 55% of the roughly 700 donors were used, and that subset was treated as a discovery cohort. Every discovery cohort repertoire had been produced on one sequencing platform. HLA typing included class I and class II loci at four-digit resolution. Typing coverage differed by locus: A, B, C, DRB1 and DQB1 were typed in roughly 629-630 donors, DQA1 in roughly 510, DPA1 in 600 to 610, and DPB1 in roughly 470. Roughly five DR-DQ haplotypes were handled as single units for association and clustering because linkage in the cohort was strong. Across approximately 420 genotyped donors of the cohort, an average of approximately 240,000 unique TCR beta nucleotide sequences per donor were sequenced, and roughly 17% of those sequences were non-productive. Findings and caveats that apply to the study as a whole: According to a later analysis, TCR association rates differed among HLA loci, with DRB1 alleles showing the most associated TCRs and HLA-C alleles showing the fewest. In a later analysis, HLA-associated TCR beta chains showed more clonal expansion and lower generation probabilities than non-associated chains that were equally common. Three of the identified cytomegalovirus-associated TCR beta chains were confirmed in vitro to be specific for cytomegalovirus antigens. The 87-base-pair reads could not distinguish some IMGT-functional V segments, including TRBV6-2 and TRBV6-3, so those segments were excluded. In the study, approximately 150 TCR beta chains were listed as associated with cytomegalovirus. Correlated functional status among segregating V segments might reflect linkage disequilibrium, but an unknown experimental factor could not be ruled out. Because some donors lacked HLA typing at each locus, the association tests relied only on the typed subset. A further reported finding was that TCR beta sequences accurately predicted the HLA-A and HLA-B alleles for most subjects in the first cohort. When HLA alleles, especially DR and DQ, strongly co-occurred, TCR associations were difficult to assign to individual alleles. For the cohort, immune exposure information was limited to CMV serostatus. Across donors, most TCR sequences were observed very rarely, whereas some public TCRs were present in many individuals. The authors suggested that the approach could potentially be extended to other disease states and immunological phenotypes. Several of the top co-occurrence clusters appeared to be linked to parvovirus B19, influenza, CMV and Epstein-Barr virus, according to a later analysis. The sequencing pipeline was judged likely to have produced a cluster of highly shared sequence variants as a technical artifact. A later analysis found that most CMV-associated TCR beta chains appeared HLA-restricted, with HLA associations seemingly driven largely by CMV exposure. Specific HLA alleles were associated with over 15,000 TCR beta sequences at a false discovery rate of 0.05 in a later analysis. According to a later genetic analysis, donors in an Asian-associated ancestry cluster had fewer N-insertions in productive TCRs than the approximately 650-donor mean. In this cohort, only TCR beta chains were sequenced, and detectable features were limited by the absence of alpha or paired-chain data. A later genetic analysis associated a missense DCLRE1C variant with V-gene and J-gene trimming of TCR beta chains, and an independent cohort replicated the association. Over 15 rarely observed V segments, including chromosome 9 orphons, were excluded from the earlier analysis of approximately 500 of the donors because counts were too low. In an earlier analysis of about 540 of the donors, most TCR beta V segments were observed in productive rearrangements about 90% or about 30% of the time, broadly matching IMGT annotations. Roughly uniform sequencing depth across donors was assumed in presence/absence analyses, although this assumption may not hold. The classifier was reported to diagnose cytomegalovirus status with high specificity and sensitivity in both the original and validation cohorts.

Between the V and J ends, shortened by 5 bases and 5 bases respectively, the junction contains 6 bases. The CDR3 holds 12 amino acids from the cysteine to the phenylalanine. Only the CDR3 DNA stays, 36 bases, in frame from base 1. CDR1 and CDR2 (SGHAT, FQNNGV) derive from the germline V gene. Library creation used the immunoSEQ multiplex PCR assay. For the multiplex PCR, a mixture combining 60 forward primers for TCR Vbeta segments and 13 reverse primers for TCR Jbeta segments was used. A multiplex PCR assay on genomic DNA amplified the CDR3 region of rearranged TCR beta genes. On the Illumina HiSeq System, the amplified TCR beta libraries were sequenced as 87-base-pair reads. Per the source publication's procedure: In a later analysis, roughly 80 million unique TCR beta chains were counted across the approximately 640 repertoires, and around 10 million of these chains were shared by at least two donors. Raw reads were error-corrected and collapsed into unique sequences with a nearest-neighbor algorithm that merged closely related sequences to remove PCR and sequencing errors. V, D and J gene segments were assigned by aligning CDR3 sequences to IMGT reference sequences. For a sequence to be retained, a match of at least six nucleotides was required to both a V gene segment and a J gene segment. Rearrangements were classified as productive when the CDR3 lacked stop codons and remained in frame with V and J, and all other rearrangements were classified as non-productive. CDR3 was defined according to IMGT convention as the region running from the second conserved V-encoded cysteine to the conserved J-encoded phenylalanine. In an earlier analysis of 550 to 650 of the donors, sequences lacking an unambiguous match to a single V gene segment were excluded. In an earlier analysis of roughly 600 of the donors, a V segment was called functional when productive rearrangements were above 56.7%, and segregating when the standard deviation between donors exceeded 5%. A statistical classification framework was developed to diagnose cytomegalovirus status using the catalog of TCR beta chain sequences. V and J gene assignment, in a later analysis, came from comparing TCR nucleotide sequences with IMGT/GENE-DB human TR gene sequences. The TCRdist pipeline was used in a later analysis to assign CDR3 sequences and most-parsimonious VDJ recombination scenarios. In a later analysis, every TCR beta chain was defined by the combination of its CDR3 amino acid sequence and its V-gene family, and reads without a unique V-gene family were dropped. In a later analysis, fewer than 650 highly shared, low-generation-probability nucleotide sequences were removed to address suspected cross-contamination and a sequencing artifact. A later analysis calculated a clonal expansion index for each public chain from normalized within-repertoire ranks of inferred template counts. A later analysis computed generation probabilities with a VDJ recombination model fitted to out-of-frame rearrangements, and checked the results against IGoR. In a later analysis, TCR-TCR, TCR-HLA and TCR-CMV co-occurrence was scored with hypergeometric tests, and a repertoire-size bias correction was applied to TCR pairs. False discovery rates were estimated in a later analysis by permuting HLA or CMV assignments 20 times. In a later analysis, co-occurring TCRs were grouped using DBSCAN, with TCRdist sequence similarity added in when clustering inside HLA-allele-positive subsets. Co-occurrence clustering excluded repertoires with fewer than 30,000 or more than 120,000 public chains, plus five with anomalous nucleotide sharing. Drawn from immuneACCESS, this table holds only the in-frame rearrangements with V and J called that TCRdb kept. Clones are partly lost; checked studies trace under half to an unresolved V gene and leave the rest unexplained. V and J calls and clone size are given by that table; D and trimming were obtained from the DNA. The sample table lists some 130,000 clones, more than 70% of them with a count of one. In total, the top ten clones hold around 2% of the sample.

This sequence uses TRBV11-2 and TRBJ2-2; TRBD1 is possibly the D segment (5 matching bases). Sequencing input: PBMCs. This TCR derives from a man aged 30 to 39 in good health and CMV-seronegative. The bases read TGTGCCAGCAGCAGACAGACCGGGGAGCTGTTTTTT. It codes for CASSRQTGELFF.